This TCR beta chain was sequenced during a study of T-cell reconstitution after alpha-beta-depleted transplantation in children. The CDR3 runs 14 residues. Germline values: CDR1 LGHDT, CDR2 YNNKEL (reference sequence). The V segment lost 4 bases and the J segment 7 bases; nucleotides outside the gene matches: 6. The study, taken as a whole, reports: T-cell numbers and diversity one year post-transplant derived largely from freshly generated T cells.

Researchers prepared the TCRbeta library using unique molecular identifiers, the study reports. A single record per CDR3 protein comes from TCRdb applying MiXCR to the PCR reads. The table has just under 150,000 distinct CDR3 sequences, 8.8% seen once. This clonotype has ten or more counts. What it recognizes is unknown. This TCR derives from a female patient aged 2-9 years who had a stem cell transplant for congenital amegakaryocytic thrombocytopenia, so the T cells may come from the graft donor. The sequencing here drew on PBMCs, mostly from graft donor cells, taken 180 days after TCRalphabeta/CD19-depleted stem cell transplant. The chain employs TRBV3-1 and TRBJ2-1; TRBD1 aligns across 8 bases. The CDR3 region has the DNA TGTGCCAGCAGCCTCTGGACAGGGTCGAATGAGCAGTTCTTC. The encoded protein is CASSLWTGSNEQFF.